This entry concerns a single TCR beta chain. This sample is part of a study of CD8 T cells in Susac syndrome. Random-hexamer reverse transcription was applied to roughly 0.5 to 1 ug RNA. MiXCR, run by TCRdb on the immunoSEQ multiplex PCR reads, gives a single entry per CDR3 protein. Among 140,000 to 150,000 distinct CDR3 sequences, roughly 95% were seen once, and the ten largest hold 0.065% to 0.1%. Unmatched junction bases numbered 8, after V lost 9 bases and J lost 7 bases. Germline lookup yields CDR1 LNHDA and CDR2 SQIVND (reference sequence). The CDR3 runs to 12 residues. Material: CD4+ T cells from PBMCs. The chain combines TRBV19 with TRBJ1-2; 7 bases align to TRBD1. The TCR was taken from a human donor in good health. The CDR3 region has the DNA TGTGCCAGCCTTACAGGGGCGGGTGGCTACACCTTC. Its protein is CASLTGAGGYTF.